The TCR beta chain under discussion was sequenced for a study of blood T cell repertoires in COVID-19. Across the study: Researchers got acute and convalescent COVID-19 samples from the United States, Italy and Spain. PBMCs, B-cell-depleted T cells, or T cells provided the cDNA or gDNA that made up the material.

In the original processing: Reference gene primer amplification yielded estimated nucleated cell counts. TCRdb keeps only in-frame clones here, not all; method: immunoSEQ multiplex PCR. V and J calls and clone size come straight from that table; D and trimming were deduced from the DNA. The table has some 500,000 clones, 85% to 90% seen once; the top ten hold roughly 8%. J gave up 0 bases and V 4 bases, and 9 bases lay outside the gene matches. The CDR3 is 17 residues long. Germline V gene sequence: CDR1 SQVTM, CDR2 ANQGSEA. The chain couples TRBV29-1 to TRBJ2-3, with TRBD2 matching 11 bases. The sample was peripheral blood. The TCR originated in a woman aged 50 to 60 with COVID-19, enrolled during active disease. The CDR3 DNA follows: TGCAGCGTTGTATTAGCGGGGGGGCCTAGTAGCACAGATACGCAGTATTTT. It is translated as CSVVLAGGPSSTDTQYF.